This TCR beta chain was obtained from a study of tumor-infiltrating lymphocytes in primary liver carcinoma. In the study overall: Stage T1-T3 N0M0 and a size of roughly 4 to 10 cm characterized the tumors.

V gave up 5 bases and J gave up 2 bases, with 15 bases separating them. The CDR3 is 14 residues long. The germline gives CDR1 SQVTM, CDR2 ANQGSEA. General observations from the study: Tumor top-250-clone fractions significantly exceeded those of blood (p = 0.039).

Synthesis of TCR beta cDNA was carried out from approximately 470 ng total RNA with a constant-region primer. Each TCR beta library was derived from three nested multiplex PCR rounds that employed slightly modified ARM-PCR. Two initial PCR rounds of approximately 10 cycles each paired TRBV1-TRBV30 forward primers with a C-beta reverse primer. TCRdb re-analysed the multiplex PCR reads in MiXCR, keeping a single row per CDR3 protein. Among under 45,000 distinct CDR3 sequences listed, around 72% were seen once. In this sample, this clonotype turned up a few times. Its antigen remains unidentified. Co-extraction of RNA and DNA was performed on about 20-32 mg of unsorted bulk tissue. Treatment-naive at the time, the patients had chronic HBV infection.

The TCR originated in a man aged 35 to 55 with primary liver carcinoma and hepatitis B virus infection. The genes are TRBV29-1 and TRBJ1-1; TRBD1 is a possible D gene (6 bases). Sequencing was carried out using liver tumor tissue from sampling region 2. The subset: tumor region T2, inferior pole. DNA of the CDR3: TGCAGCGTTCTTAGGACAGACGGCAACACTGAAGCTTTCTTT. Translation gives CSVLRTDGNTEAFF. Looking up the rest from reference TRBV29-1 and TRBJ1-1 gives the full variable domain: SAVISQKPSRDICQRGTSLTIQCQVDSQVTMMFWYRQQPGQSLTLIATANQGSEATYESGFVIDKFPISRPNLTFSTLTVSNMSPEDSSIYLCSVLRTDGNTEAFFGQGTRLTVV.